In this sample, the clone carrying this T cell receptor (beta chain) turned up a few times. Its antigen is unknown. The data were taken from a study of T cell responses to AZD1222 COVID-19 vaccine. Overall study context: Pooled samples include second doses given at about 4 or 12 weeks. Study-level results: It should be noted that donors were predominantly white British and more often female, and clonal diversity was possibly underestimated.

Sequenced by immunoSEQ multiplex PCR; TCRdb stores in-frame clones only, minus some. The sample consists of around 110,000 clones, 70% to 90% of them appearing once. V lost 2 bases and J lost 8, with 18 bases in between. CDR3 length: 16 residues. From germline, CDR1 is ENHRY and CDR2 SYGVKD. The clonotype originates from an adult in good health. The starting material was peripheral blood, obtained on day 0 of AZD1222 vaccination. The chain couples TRBV10-3 to TRBJ1-4; maybe TRBD1 (5 bases). In DNA, the CDR3 is TGTGCCATCAGTGAGGAGAGCGGGGGTTGGAAAGAAAAACTGTTTTTT. It codes for CAISEESGGWKEKLFF.